These 21 T cell receptor beta chains came from one sample sequenced in a study of patients and donors after allogeneic stem cell transplantation. Via MiXCR, TCRdb re-called the RT-PCR reads, giving one row per CDR3 protein. The sample holds about a million distinct CDR3 sequences; roughly 18% are singletons and the top ten take around 6%. Sequencing was done on a sample of blood, either unsorted or a sorted T cell fraction (not recorded which). Receptor source: a human donor who was either an allogeneic HSCT recipient or a stem cell or donor lymphocyte infusion donor (not recorded which). It is not recorded whose cells these are; they may come from a transplant donor.

V is TRBV5-6 and J is TRBJ2-3; 8 bases match TRBD2. This CDR3 spans 17 amino acids. The J segment lost 1 base and the V segment lost 4 bases, leaving 11 bases of the junction unmatched. Germline V gene data show CDR1 as SGHDT and CDR2 as YYEEEE. DNA for the CDR3: TGTGCCAGCAGCCGGGCGGGGGGCATAACGCGCACAGATACGCAGTATTTT. Translation: CASSRAGGITRTDTQYF.

Many counts were recorded for this clonotype. V is TRBV12-3 or TRBV12-4 and J is TRBJ1-1; maybe TRBD1 (5 bases). The V end was cut by 3 bases, the J end by 2 bases, with 10 bases between. The CDR3 contains 14 residues. CDR3 DNA: TGTGCCAGCAGTTTGAGACAGACCAACACTGAAGCTTTCTTT. Translated, it gives CASSLRQTNTEAFF.

This chain joins TRBV6-5 and TRBJ2-5; the D gene is possibly TRBD2 (5 bases). CDR3 length: 15 residues. V dropped 3 bases and J dropped 5 bases, with 16 bases sitting between them. Germline V gene data show CDR1 as MNHEY and CDR2 as SVGAGI. CDR3 sequence reads: CASSYEGSMSETQYF. DNA of the CDR3: TGTGCCAGCAGTTATGAGGGTTCGATGTCGGAGACCCAGTACTTC.

This clonotype was seen repeatedly, ten times or more. The chain links TRBV7-8 to TRBJ2-1, with unresolved D. The V gene's germline CDR1 is SGHVS and CDR2 FQNEAQ. The CDR3 sequence is 14 residues long. Trimming removed 1 base from V and 1 base from J, with 5 bases in between. CDR3: CASSLDTSYNEQFF. For the CDR3, the DNA is TGTGCCAGCAGCTTAGACACGTCCTACAATGAGCAGTTCTTC.

Only a few counts were recorded for this clonotype. The J gene is TRBJ2-7, the V gene TRBV18; D might be TRBD2 (5 bases). The CDR3 spans 16 residues. Trimming stripped 0 bases from V and 3 bases from J, with 15 bases between. Germline CDR1 and CDR2: KGHSH and LQKENI. For the CDR3, the DNA is TGTGCCAGCTCACCACCGGGAGCCGCAAATGTCTACGAGCAGTACTTC. Protein sequence: CASSPPGAANVYEQYF. Using reference TRBV18 and TRBJ2-7 for the parts outside the CDR3, the full variable domain is NAGVMQNPRHLVRRRGQEARLRCSPMKGHSHVYWYRQLPEEGLKFMVYLQKENIIDESGMPKERFSAEFPKEGPSILRIQQVVRGDSAAYFCASSPPGAANVYEQYFGPGTRLTVT.

V gene TRBV5-1 combines with J gene TRBJ1-4; the match to TRBD1 covers 7 bases. V lost 4 bases to trimming and J lost 7 bases; unmatched junction nucleotides: 10. The length of the CDR3 is 15 residues. Germline loops: CDR1 SGHRS, CDR2 YFSETQ. CDR3 nucleotide sequence: TGCGCCAGCAGCGAAGGGACAGCCGGTGGTGAAAAACTGTTTTTT. Its translation is CASSEGTAGGEKLFF.

The V and J genes are TRBV6-5 and TRBJ2-7, with TRBD1 identical over 8 bases. The ends lost 1 base at V and 3 bases at J; junction bases unmatched: 5. CDR1 and CDR2 (germline): MNHEY, SVGAGI. The CDR3 totals 15 residues. The CDR3 reads CASSYWSGQGYEQYF. The CDR3 region has the DNA TGTGCCAGCAGTTACTGGTCCGGACAGGGCTACGAGCAGTACTTC.

This clonotype was detected many times. V is TRBV5-1 and J is TRBJ2-1; no clear D. The CDR3 consists of 13 residues. The germline CDR1 and CDR2 sequences are SGHRS and YFSETQ. The V end was cut by 4 bases, the J end by 4 bases, with 9 bases between. The DNA for the CDR3 is TGCGCCAGCAGCCTGGGGAAATACAATGAGCAGTTCTTC. Residues: CASSLGKYNEQFF.

The V gene is TRBV5-1, the J gene TRBJ2-4; the D gene is possibly TRBD1 (5 bases). Germline CDR1 and CDR2: SGHRS and YFSETQ. This CDR3 comprises 14 residues. Trimming pared 6 bases from V and 0 bases from J, leaving 10 bases between. The CDR3 loop is CASNQGGAKNIQYF. The DNA for the CDR3 is TGCGCCAGCAACCAGGGTGGAGCCAAAAACATTCAGTACTTC. Full variable domain (missing parts from reference TRBV5-1 and TRBJ2-4): KAGVTQTPRYLIKTRGQQVTLSCSPISGHRSVSWYQQTPGQGLQFLFEYFSETQRNKGNFPGRFSGRQFSNSRSEMNVSTLELGDSALYLCASNQGGAKNIQYFGAGTRLSVL.

This clonotype has ten or more counts. This sequence joins TRBV12-3 or TRBV12-4 and TRBJ1-1, with 9 bases identical to TRBD1. There are 14 residues in the CDR3. V was clipped by 6 bases and J by 5 bases; unmatched bases: 7. DNA for the CDR3: TGTGCCAGCAGCTTACAGGGGGCGCGGACTGAAGCTTTCTTT. Translated: CASSLQGARTEAFF.

The chain combines TRBV20-1 with TRBJ2-5; the D gene is possibly TRBD2 (5 bases). V lost 6 bases and J 5 bases, leaving 16 bases between the germline ends. The germline V gene has CDR1 DFQATT and CDR2 SNEGSKA (reference sequence). This CDR3 contains 13 residues. DNA for the CDR3: TGCAGTGCCCGGACCCCGGGGAAGGAGACCCAGTACTTC. Encoded protein: CSARTPGKETQYF.

A few counts support this clonotype. The chain uses TRBV5-1 and TRBJ2-1, with D uncertain. Trimming cost V 0 bases and J 6 bases, with 16 bases left between them. The CDR3 is 16 residues long. Germline CDR1 and CDR2: SGHRS and YFSETQ. CDR3 bases: TGCGCCAGCAGCTTGGCCTCGAGCGAAAGAGGCAATGAGCAGTTCTTC. Residues: CASSLASSERGNEQFF.

This clonotype was counted between two and nine times. The gene calls are TRBV12-3 or TRBV12-4 and TRBJ2-5, with D maybe TRBD2 (6 bases). The CDR3 sequence is 14 residues long. Trimming stripped 5 bases from V and 1 base from J, with 11 bases between. The CDR3 loop reads CASSRRGIQETQYF. The CDR3, as DNA: TGTGCCAGCAGTCGCCGGGGGATCCAAGAGACCCAGTACTTC.

The chain couples TRBV6-5 to TRBJ2-7, with 7 nucleotides matching TRBD2. There are 15 residues in the CDR3. Trimming at V came to 4 bases and at J to 6 bases, leaving 12 bases not matched to a gene. Germline values: CDR1 MNHEY, CDR2 SVGAGI. CDR3 coding DNA: TGTGCCAGCAGTTCCCTTAGGAGCGGGGAATCCGAGCAGTACTTC. It encodes CASSSLRSGESEQYF.

In the case of this clonotype: The junction departs from germline at one end; a sequencing error may be responsible. The rearrangement uses TRBV4-2 and TRBJ2-1; no clear D. This CDR3 spans 15 amino acids. Germline loops: CDR1 LGHNA, CDR2 YNFKEQ. The CDR3 here is CASSQDLGSHNEQFF. The CDR3 DNA sequence: TGTGCCAGCAGCCAAGATCTAGGCTCCCACAATGAGCAGTTCTTC.

The chain joins TRBV18 to TRBJ2-2; tentatively, D is TRBD2 (6 bases). V shed 2 bases and J shed 0 bases, with 10 bases lying between them. This CDR3 has 16 residues. From germline, CDR1 is KGHSH and CDR2 LQKENI. CDR3 protein: CASSPGGTSNTGELFF. CDR3 DNA sequence: TGTGCCAGCTCACCAGGCGGGACTTCGAACACCGGGGAGCTGTTTTTT.

The chain has TRBV5-1 and TRBJ1-3; D is possibly TRBD1 (6 bases). V was trimmed by 4 bases and J by 2 bases, leaving 16 bases between them. The CDR3 runs to 16 residues. Germline values: CDR1 SGHRS, CDR2 YFSETQ. CDR3 DNA sequence: TGCGCCAGCAGCCCCCTTGGACAGATACCTGGAAACACCATATATTTT. This gives the protein CASSPLGQIPGNTIYF.

The gene calls are TRBV24-1 and TRBJ2-3, with D hard to call. There are 14 residues in the CDR3. Trimming removed 4 bases at V and 6 bases at J, with 13 bases between. Germline V gene sequence: CDR1 KGHDR, CDR2 SFDVKD. CDR3 residues: CATSDKPSMDTQYF. The CDR3 region has the DNA TGTGCCACCAGTGACAAGCCCAGCATGGATACGCAGTATTTT.

This clonotype has a handful of counts. V and J are TRBV18 and TRBJ1-4; unclear D gene. Germline V gene lookup returns CDR1 KGHSH and CDR2 LQKENI. Trimming cost V 7 bases and J 11 bases, with 20 bases left between them. The CDR3 sequence is 14 residues long. The CDR3 DNA reads as TGTGCCAGCTTCGTACAACCACGGTTGTGGAAACTGTTTTTT. Translated: CASFVQPRLWKLFF.

This clonotype was counted only a few times. The chain carries TRBV5-1 and TRBJ2-1, with 8 bases that match TRBD1. Losses at the gene ends were 4 bases for V and 3 bases for J; bases not matched to a gene: 9. Germline V gives CDR1 SGHRS, CDR2 YFSETQ. The CDR3 is 16 residues long. The CDR3 coding sequence is TGCGCCAGCAGCCTACAAACAGGGGGAGGCTACAATGAGCAGTTCTTC. The encoded protein is CASSLQTGGGYNEQFF.

The table lists this clonotype with a few counts. The rearrangement joins TRBV7-2 to TRBJ2-4, with D perhaps TRBD1 (5 bases). The CDR3 covers 17 residues. Germline CDR1 reads SGHTA; CDR2 reads FQGNSA. Trimming removed 2 bases at V and 6 bases at J, with 20 bases between. The CDR3 here is CASSLRQQGARGNIQYF. For the CDR3, the DNA is TGTGCCAGCAGCTTACGGCAGCAGGGTGCCCGAGGAAACATTCAGTACTTC.